A selection of T cell receptor beta chains follows, all from one sample in a study of blood T cell repertoires in COVID-19. Using immunoSEQ multiplex PCR, the repertoire was profiled, and TCRdb retains in-frame clones only, with some absent. The sample has a few hundred thousand clones; 80% to 90% are singletons. The sample comprised PBMCs or T cells enriched from blood (not recorded which). These TCRs come from a woman between 18 and 30 years old who had recovered from COVID-19. The CDR3 runs from the conserved cysteine through the conserved F or W. Fields, in order: V gene, D gene, J gene, clone size, CDR3 DNA, CDR3 protein. A D gene is named only where the DNA matches it firmly. Not all rows give a size; the values are once, few, many and, for expanded clones, a class.

TRBV18	NA	TRBJ2-7	NA	TGTGCCAGCTCACCTGCAGGGTACGAGCAGTACTTC	CASSPAGYEQYF
TRBV11-2	TRBD1	TRBJ1-6	once	TGTGCCAGCAGCTCACGACAGGGAGGATCAAATTCACCCCTCCACTTT	CASSSRQGGSNSPLHF
TRBV5-6	TRBD1	TRBJ2-5	NA	TGTGCCAGCAGCACCGGACAGGGGGACGTGACCCAGTACTTC	CASSTGQGDVTQYF
TRBV13	TRBD1	TRBJ2-7	NA	TGTGCCAGCAGCTTAAGGAATCGACAGGGTAACACCTACGAGCAGTACTTC	CASSLRNRQGNTYEQYF
TRBV5-1	NA	TRBJ2-7	NA	TGCGCCAGCAGCCTACGGACAGACTCCTACGAGCAGTACTTC	CASSLRTDSYEQYF
TRBV2	NA	TRBJ2-7	NA	TGTGCCAGCAGTGGACTGCAGTCTACCTACGAGCAGTACTTC	CASSGLQSTYEQYF
TRBV11-1	TRBD1	TRBJ1-2	NA	TGTGCCAGCAGCTCCCGAGGGACAGGGTCTGGCTACACCTTC	CASSSRGTGSGYTF
TRBV6-5	NA	TRBJ1-2	NA	TGTGCCAGCAGGGGCCTGGGCTACACCTTC	CASRGLGYTF
TRBV4-2	TRBD2	TRBJ2-1	NA	TGTGCCAGCACCCTAGCGGGGGGGTACAATGAGCAGTTCTTC	CASTLAGGYNEQFF
TRBV5-6	NA	TRBJ2-2	few	TGTGCCAGCAGCTTGGTTGCGGTAAACACCGGGGAGCTGTTTTTT	CASSLVAVNTGELFF
TRBV28	NA	TRBJ2-1	NA	TGTGCCAGCAGTTTTTACGCAGGCCTCTCCTACAATGAGCAGTTCTTC	CASSFYAGLSYNEQFF
TRBV5-1	NA	TRBJ1-4	NA	TGCGCCAGCAGGTCTGCAACTAATGAAAAACTGTTTTTT	CASRSATNEKLFF
TRBV7-9	NA	TRBJ2-7	NA	TGTGCCAGCAGCTTATACGGGGTCCCCTACGAGCAGTACTTC	CASSLYGVPYEQYF
TRBV10-2	TRBD2	TRBJ2-1	NA	TGCGCCAGCAGTGAAAGCGGGGGGTCTTACAATGAGCAGTTCTTC	CASSESGGSYNEQFF
TRBV30	NA	TRBJ1-3	few	TGTGCCTGGAGTGTACGGGGGACGGAGTTCTCTGGAAACACCATATATTTT	CAWSVRGTEFSGNTIYF
TRBV27	TRBD1	TRBJ1-1	NA	TGTGCCAGTCGGGCCGGGACAGGGCGCAATGAAGCTTTCTTT	CASRAGTGRNEAFF